Below are 31 T cell receptor beta chains sequenced from a single sample in a study of shared clonotypes between healthy human individuals. Generated by immunoSEQ multiplex PCR, the TCRdb table keeps only in-frame clones and is missing some. The table has more than 1.2 million clones, approximately 98.5% seen once. The sample taken for sequencing was naive CD4+ T cells sorted from blood. Subset given: CD45RA+ positively selected. These receptors came from a young man in good health.

The chain links TRBV5-1 to TRBJ2-1; 9 bases map to TRBD2. CDR3 length: 15 residues. The germline V gene has CDR1 SGHRS and CDR2 YFSETQ. V dropped 1 base and J dropped 4; count of bases not matched to a gene: 3. The CDR3 coding sequence is TGCGCCAGCAGCTTGCCTAGCGGGACGTACAATGAGCAGTTCTTC. Protein: CASSLPSGTYNEQFF.

The chain links TRBV27 to TRBJ1-1; weak D call: TRBD1 (5 bases). This CDR3 region has 15 residues. The germline V gene has CDR1 MNHEY and CDR2 SMNVEV (reference sequence). Trimming removed 6 bases from V and 4 bases from J, with 18 bases in between. The CDR3 sequence: CASSRGTALGTEAFF. Written as DNA, the CDR3 is TGTGCCAGCAGCCGAGGGACGGCGTTGGGCACTGAAGCTTTCTTT.

The sample holds one count of this clone. The chain recombines TRBV28 with TRBJ2-1; 8 bases agree with TRBD2. The junction had 9 bases not matched to a gene; V was cut back by 3 bases and J by 5 bases. Looked up from germline, CDR1 is MDHEN and CDR2 is SYDVKM. The CDR3 totals 16 residues. This chain's CDR3 is CASSLAGTRDHNEQFF. CDR3 DNA: TGTGCCAGCAGTTTGGCCGGGACTAGGGACCACAATGAGCAGTTCTTC.

On this clone: Other DNA sequences within the sample encode an identical CDR3. The genes are TRBV9 and TRBJ2-3; D is ambiguous. Trimming left V 0 bases short and J 4 bases short, with 6 bases between. Germline-derived CDR1 and CDR2 are SGDLS and YYNGEE. The CDR3 covers 13 residues. The CDR3, as DNA: TGTGCCAGCAGCGTAGGTGGAGCAGATACGCAGTATTTT. It encodes CASSVGGADTQYF. The variable domain in full, completed from reference TRBV9 and TRBJ2-3, reads DSGVTQTPKHLITATGQRVTLRCSPRSGDLSVYWYQQSLDQGLQFLIQYYNGEERAKGNILERFSAQQFPDLHSELNLSSLELGDSALYFCASSVGGADTQYFGPGTRLTVL.

This rearrangement joins TRBV5-6 to TRBJ2-1, with 14 bases matching TRBD2. This CDR3 comprises 15 residues. Losses at the gene ends were 2 bases for V and 10 bases for J; bases not matched to a gene: 5. CDR1 is SGHDT, CDR2 YYEEEE, per germline. The CDR3 nucleotides read TGTGCCAGCAGCTTCGGGACTAGCGGGAGAGGAGAGCAGTTCTTC. Amino acids: CASSFGTSGRGEQFF.

This rearrangement joins TRBV5-1 to TRBJ2-3, with D perhaps given as TRBD1 or TRBD2 (5 bases each). The CDR3 contains 14 residues. CDR1 and CDR2 from the germline V gene are SGHRS and YFSETQ. The V end was cut by 6 bases, the J end by 1 base, with 12 bases between. The CDR3 DNA reads TGCGCCAGCAACCAGGGAGTGGGCACAGATACGCAGTATTTT. It codes for CASNQGVGTDTQYF.

The V and J genes are TRBV9 and TRBJ2-7, with TRBD2 identical over 9 bases. The CDR3 has 16 amino acids. Trimming took 3 bases from V and 3 from J; bases not matched to a gene: 10. The V gene's germline CDR1 is SGDLS and CDR2 YYNGEE. CDR3 region: CASSALAGESLYEQYF. The CDR3 region has the DNA TGTGCCAGCAGCGCGTTAGCGGGAGAAAGCCTCTACGAGCAGTACTTC.

This rearrangement joins TRBV18 to TRBJ2-2; 7 bases are shared with TRBD2. The CDR3 contains 15 residues. The germline gives CDR1 KGHSH, CDR2 LQKENI. Trimming removed 3 bases from V and 3 bases from J; junction bases left unmatched: 4. The CDR3 bases are TGTGCCAGCTCACCGGGGAGGGAAGACACCGGGGAGCTGTTTTTT. This sequence encodes CASSPGREDTGELFF.

The chain combines TRBV18 with TRBJ2-7; no reliable D call. The germline V gene encodes CDR1 KGHSH and CDR2 LQKENI. The V and J ends lost 1 base and 0 bases respectively, with 13 bases between them. The CDR3 consists of 16 residues. This CDR3 is CASSPLWTSPSYEQYF. The CDR3 DNA reads as TGTGCCAGCTCACCACTTTGGACGAGTCCCTCCTACGAGCAGTACTTC.

The J gene is TRBJ1-1, the V gene TRBV5-5; D is unresolved. The germline CDR1 and CDR2 sequences are SGHKS and YYEKEE (reference sequence). V lost 4 bases and J lost 0, with 10 bases in between. This CDR3 is built from 14 residues. The CDR3 reads CASSSRHMNTEAFF. Here the CDR3 DNA reads TGTGCCAGCAGCAGTCGACACATGAACACTGAAGCTTTCTTT.

The V call is TRBV7-3, the J call TRBJ2-2, with TRBD2 as a possible D gene (7 bases). V lost 6 bases and J 7 bases, leaving 18 bases between the germline ends. The CDR3 runs to 15 residues. Germline V gene data show CDR1 as SGHTA and CDR2 as FQGTGA. CDR3 in amino acids: CASSSTAGAIGELFF. The CDR3 coding sequence is TGTGCCAGCAGTTCCACGGCGGGGGCAATCGGGGAGCTGTTTTTT. Looking up the rest from reference TRBV7-3 and TRBJ2-2 gives the full variable domain: GAGVSQTPSNKVTEKGKYVELRCDPISGHTALYWYRQSLGQGPEFLIYFQGTGAADDSGLPNDRFFAVRPEGSVSTLKIQRTERGDSAVYLCASSSTAGAIGELFFGEGSRLTVL.

The chain employs TRBV7-7 and TRBJ2-2, with unresolved D. There are 16 residues in the CDR3. Trimming shortened V by 5 bases and J by 6 bases, and 19 bases separated the two germline ends. CDR1 SSHAT and CDR2 FNYEAQ come from the germline V gene (reference sequence). The CDR3 sequence: CASSHLGGDTAGELFF. The CDR3 nucleotides are TGTGCCAGCAGCCACCTGGGCGGCGACACGGCCGGGGAGCTGTTTTTT.

The chain uses TRBV30 and TRBJ2-2; TRBD1 aligns across 8 bases. The V and J ends lost 0 bases and 4 bases, in that order; junction bases with no gene match: 10. CDR1 and CDR2 (germline): GTSNPN, SVGIG (reference sequence). The CDR3 is 17 residues long. CDR3 protein: CAWSVKAGGISTGELFF. The CDR3 nucleotides are TGTGCCTGGAGTGTAAAGGCAGGGGGCATATCCACCGGGGAGCTGTTTTTT.

The CDR3 DNA reads TGCGCCAGCAGCTTAAAGGGTCAAGAGACCCAGTACTTC. Protein: CASSLKGQETQYF. V is TRBV5-1 and J is TRBJ2-5; D not resolved. V was cut by 2 bases and J by 2 bases, with 7 bases left in between. Germline values: CDR1 SGHRS, CDR2 YFSETQ. There are 13 residues in the CDR3.

The chain links TRBV10-1 to TRBJ1-2; TRBD1 matches at 7 bases. The CDR3 length is 13 residues. Trimming removed 5 bases from V and 2 bases from J; junction bases left unmatched: 2. The germline CDR1 and CDR2 sequences are WNHNN and SYGVQD (reference sequence). The CDR3 sequence: CASSPGQNYGYTF. The CDR3 nucleotides are TGCGCCAGCAGTCCGGGACAGAACTATGGCTACACCTTC.

The chain joins TRBV7-2 to TRBJ2-1; the match to TRBD2 covers 9 bases. The CDR3 spans 17 residues. Trimming cost V 5 bases and J 5 bases; bases outside gene matches: 13. The germline gives CDR1 SGHTA, CDR2 FQGNSA. The CDR3: CASSTYSRLAGDNEQFF. CDR3 DNA: TGTGCCAGCAGCACGTACTCGAGGTTAGCGGGAGACAATGAGCAGTTCTTC.

The chain combines TRBV7-2 with TRBJ2-4; TRBD1 agrees at 8 bases. J was trimmed by 6 bases and V by 1 base; bases with no gene match: 2. CDR3 size: 14 residues. Germline-derived CDR1 and CDR2 are SGHTA and FQGNSA. The CDR3 loop is CASSLEQGVNIQYF. The CDR3 DNA reads TGTGCCAGCAGCTTAGAACAGGGGGTAAACATTCAGTACTTC.

The chain couples TRBV5-1 to TRBJ1-1; no clear D gene. V dropped 0 bases and J dropped 0 bases, with 12 bases sitting between them. The CDR3 consists of 16 residues. The V gene's germline CDR1 is SGHRS and CDR2 YFSETQ. The CDR3 DNA is TGCGCCAGCAGCTTGGATCCAGGACCTTTGAACACTGAAGCTTTCTTT. Protein: CASSLDPGPLNTEAFF.

The rearrangement joins TRBV28 to TRBJ1-5; D gene ambiguous. V lost 5 bases and J lost 3, with 14 bases in between. This CDR3 is 15 amino acids long. The germline V gene encodes CDR1 MDHEN and CDR2 SYDVKM. CDR3 in DNA: TGTGCCAGCAGTGCCCGCAGGACGACCAATCAGCCCCAGCATTTT. Translating gives CASSARRTTNQPQHF.

The chain combines TRBV29-1 with TRBJ1-1; D unclear. The V and J ends lost 6 bases and 0 bases respectively, with 11 bases between them. The CDR3 has 13 residues. Germline assignment: CDR1 SQVTM and CDR2 ANQGSEA. The CDR3 DNA is TGCAGCGTGGGGAGGGTGATGAACACTGAAGCTTTCTTT. It codes for CSVGRVMNTEAFF.

V and J are TRBV11-2 and TRBJ2-7, with 9 bases lining up with TRBD1. The germline V gene has CDR1 SGHAT and CDR2 FQNNGV. The CDR3 runs to 13 residues. Losses at the gene ends were 5 bases for V and 3 bases for J; bases not matched to a gene: 2. The CDR3 reads CASSKTGGYEQYF. The CDR3 coding sequence is TGTGCCAGCAGCAAGACAGGGGGCTACGAGCAGTACTTC.

This chain connects TRBV5-8 to TRBJ1-2; 12 bases map to TRBD1. The CDR3 loop spans 17 amino acids. V lost 3 bases, J lost 7 bases, and 13 bases stayed unmatched. The germline gives CDR1 SGHTS, CDR2 YDEGEE. This chain's CDR3 is CASSSTSAGQGASGYTF. CDR3 nucleotide sequence: TGTGCCAGCAGCTCCACCTCCGCGGGACAGGGGGCCTCTGGCTACACCTTC.

V gene TRBV11-2 combines with J gene TRBJ2-5, with 9 bases lining up with TRBD2. V gave up 1 base and J gave up 4 bases; unmatched junction bases: 4. Germline V CDR1 and CDR2: SGHAT, FQNNGV. The length of the CDR3 is 15 residues. The DNA for the CDR3 is TGTGCCAGCAGCTTAGGCGGGAGGGCCTCAGAGACCCAGTACTTC. Translation gives CASSLGGRASETQYF.

This sequence joins TRBV19 and TRBJ1-4, with D uncertain. Germline V gene lookup returns CDR1 LNHDA and CDR2 SQIVND (reference sequence). The CDR3 contains 15 residues. V was shortened by 5 bases and J by 0 bases, with 10 bases between the two germline ends. Here the CDR3 DNA reads TGTGCCAGTAGTGTAGGTGGGGCAACTAATGAAAAACTGTTTTTT. Protein sequence: CASSVGGATNEKLFF.

This clone was recorded only once. The chain is built from TRBV18 and TRBJ2-7, with D hard to call. The germline V gene encodes CDR1 KGHSH and CDR2 LQKENI. The CDR3 consists of 13 residues. Trimming took off 6 bases at V and 7 bases at J, with 16 bases between the two ends. The CDR3 DNA sequence: TGTGCCAGCTCGTTGGGCCACTCAGAAGAGCAGTACTTC. Translating it yields CASSLGHSEEQYF.

The chain links TRBV28 to TRBJ1-4, with D perhaps matching TRBD1 (6 bases). The CDR3 consists of 11 residues. Trimming stripped 9 bases from V and 11 bases from J, with 13 bases between. CDR1 is MDHEN and CDR2 is SYDVKM in the germline V gene. CDR3 in DNA: TGTGCCAGTCAGACAGGCGGGAAACTGTTTTTT. Translation: CASQTGGKLFF.

V usage is TRBV7-3 and J usage is TRBJ1-2; D not resolved. Germline CDR1 is SGHTA and CDR2 is FQGTGA. Trimming shortened V by 6 bases and J by 6 bases, and 14 bases separated the two germline ends. This CDR3 is built from 13 residues. CDR3 protein: CASSEGSGHGYTF. As DNA, the CDR3 is TGTGCCAGCAGTGAAGGAAGCGGTCATGGCTACACCTTC.

The chain couples TRBV7-9 to TRBJ2-7; no firm D call. CDR1 and CDR2 from the germline V gene are SEHNR and FQNEAQ (reference sequence). CDR3 length: 13 residues. With 0 bases removed from V and 3 bases from J, the gap between germline ends came to 6 bases. The CDR3 DNA is TGTGCCAGCAGCTTAGCGATGCTCTACGAGCAGTACTTC. Its protein product is CASSLAMLYEQYF.

This clone was observed once. The rearrangement links TRBV7-9 to TRBJ1-5; no firm D call. The CDR3 is made up of 14 amino acids. Germline V gives CDR1 SEHNR, CDR2 FQNEAQ (reference sequence). V was cut by 3 bases and J by 4 bases, with 10 bases left in between. This chain's CDR3 is CASSFLGLNQPQHF. The CDR3 DNA follows: TGTGCCAGCAGCTTTTTGGGATTAAATCAGCCCCAGCATTTT.

This clone was detected once. This chain joins TRBV21-1 and TRBJ2-7; TRBD1 is the table's D call and was not checked against the DNA. TRBV21-1 is designated a pseudogene. The CDR3 sequence is 16 residues long. CDR3 in amino acids: CASPKSQGLISYEQYF. For the CDR3, the DNA is TGTGCCAGCCCTAAAAGTCAGGGATTAATCTCCTACGAGCAGTACTTC.

This chain joins TRBV7-9 and TRBJ2-1; 8 positions agree with TRBD2. CDR1 SEHNR and CDR2 FQNEAQ come from the germline V gene (reference sequence). With 5 bases clipped from V and 7 bases from J, the junction kept 4 bases outside the gene matches. CDR3 length: 13 amino acids. DNA for the CDR3: TGTGCCAGCAGCCCAGCGGGGGATAATGAGCAGTTCTTC. It is translated as CASSPAGDNEQFF.